This T cell receptor beta chain was retrieved from a study of Graves' ophthalmopathy and Graves' hyperthyroidism. Researchers took RNA transcripts and amplified TCR beta CDR3 regions from them. First-round RT-PCR used HTBI primers; second-round multiplex PCR followed. TCRdb fed the multiplex PCR reads into MiXCR, producing one record per CDR3 protein. The data contain 680,000 or so distinct CDR3 sequences, 22% of them singletons. CDR3 length equals 15 residues. V was pared by 6 bases and J by 6 bases, with 12 bases of the junction left unmatched. The study recruited hyperthyroidism patients aged 18 to 65 who were newly diagnosed, under 2 months' duration.

The sequencing sample was made of peripheral blood. The chain links TRBV12-3 or TRBV12-4 to TRBJ1-1, with 8 bases identical to TRBD1. The sequence derives from a woman aged 18-30 years with stable Graves' hyperthyroidism. Some clones in this sample may be carry-over from other donors' samples. The CDR3 sequence is CASSRGQGRTAEAFF. As DNA, the CDR3 is TGTGCCAGCAGCCGAGGACAGGGCCGAACGGCTGAAGCTTTCTTT.